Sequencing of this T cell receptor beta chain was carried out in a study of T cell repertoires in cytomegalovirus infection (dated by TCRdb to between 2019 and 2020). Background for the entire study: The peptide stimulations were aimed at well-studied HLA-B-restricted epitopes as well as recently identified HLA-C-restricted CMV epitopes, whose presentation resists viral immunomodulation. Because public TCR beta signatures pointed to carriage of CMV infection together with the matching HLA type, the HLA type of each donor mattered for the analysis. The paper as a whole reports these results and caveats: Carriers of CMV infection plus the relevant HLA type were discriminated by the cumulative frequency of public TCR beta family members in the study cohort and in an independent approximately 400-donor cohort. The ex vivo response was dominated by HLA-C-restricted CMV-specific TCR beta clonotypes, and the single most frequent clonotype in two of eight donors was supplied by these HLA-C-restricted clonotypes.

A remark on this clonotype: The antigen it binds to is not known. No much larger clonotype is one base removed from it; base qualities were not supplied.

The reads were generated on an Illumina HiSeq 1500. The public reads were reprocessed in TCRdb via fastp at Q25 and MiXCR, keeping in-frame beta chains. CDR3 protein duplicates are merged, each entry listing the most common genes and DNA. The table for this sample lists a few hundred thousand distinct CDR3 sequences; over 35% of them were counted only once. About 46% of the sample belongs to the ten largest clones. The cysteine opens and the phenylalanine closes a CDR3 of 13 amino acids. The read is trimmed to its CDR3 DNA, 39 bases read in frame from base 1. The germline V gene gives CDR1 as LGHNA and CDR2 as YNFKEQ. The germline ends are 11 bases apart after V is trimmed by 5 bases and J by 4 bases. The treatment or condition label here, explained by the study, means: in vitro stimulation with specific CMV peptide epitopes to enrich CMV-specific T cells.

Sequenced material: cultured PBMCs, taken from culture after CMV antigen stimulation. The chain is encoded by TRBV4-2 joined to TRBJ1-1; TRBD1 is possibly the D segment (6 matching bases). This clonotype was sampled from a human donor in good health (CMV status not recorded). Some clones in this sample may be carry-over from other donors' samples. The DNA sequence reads TGTGCCAGCAGCAACACAGGGCGCACTGAAGCTTTCTTT. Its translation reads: CASSNTGRTEAFF.